Shown below are 23 T cell receptor beta chains from a single sample sequenced in a study of T cells in Graves' hyperthyroidism and ophthalmopathy. Amplified TCR beta CDR3 regions derived from RNA transcripts. The HTBI primer set served for first-round RT-PCR of the TCR CDR3. TCRdb analysed the multiplex PCR reads with MiXCR anew, one entry per CDR3 protein. The sample has a few hundred thousand distinct CDR3 sequences, roughly a fifth seen once. The sample was blood. Receptors were obtained from a woman in her fifties or sixties with Graves' hyperthyroidism.

This clonotype was counted at least ten times. The J gene is TRBJ1-1, the V gene TRBV7-9; D is undetermined. The ends were cut back, 7 bases at V and 1 base at J, with 10 bases in the middle. Germline V gene sequence: CDR1 SEHNR, CDR2 FQNEAQ (reference sequence). CDR3 length: 13 amino acids. CDR3 loop: CASTDQANTEAFF. The DNA for the CDR3 is TGTGCCAGCACCGATCAGGCGAACACTGAAGCTTTCTTT.

The chain is built from TRBV2 and TRBJ1-2; weak D call: TRBD1 (5 bases). Germline assignment: CDR1 SNHLY and CDR2 FYNNEI. V lost 5 bases and J lost 0, with 16 bases in between. The CDR3 length is 16 residues. For the CDR3, the DNA is TGTGCCAGCAGTAGAACCCCGGGACGGGCTAACTATGGCTACACCTTC. Translation: CASSRTPGRANYGYTF. The variable domain in full, with the rest retrieved from reference TRBV2 and TRBJ1-2, is EPEVTQTPSHQVTQMGQEVILRCVPISNHLYFYWYRQILGQKVEFLVSFYNNEISEKSEIFDDQFSVERPDGSNFTLKIRSTKLEDSAMYFCASSRTPGRANYGYTFGSGTRLTVV.

This chain connects TRBV2 to TRBJ2-1, with 7 bases matching TRBD2. Trimming at V came to 5 bases and at J to 1 base, leaving 5 bases not matched to a gene. From germline, CDR1 is SNHLY and CDR2 FYNNEI. The CDR3 loop spans 15 amino acids. The CDR3 coding sequence is TGTGCCAGCAGTCCGGGACTACTATCCTACAATGAGCAGTTCTTC. This sequence encodes CASSPGLLSYNEQFF.

V gene TRBV2 combines with J gene TRBJ1-5, with 8 nucleotides matching TRBD1. Germline CDR1 and CDR2: SNHLY and FYNNEI. Trimming removed 8 bases from V and 1 base from J; junction bases left unmatched: 4. The CDR3 runs to 14 residues. The CDR3 bases are TGTGCCAGCCGGACAGGGACCAGCAATCAGCCCCAGCATTTT. This encodes CASRTGTSNQPQHF.

This clonotype occurred a few times. The rearrangement links TRBV6-5 to TRBJ2-7, with a possible D match to TRBD1 (6 bases). Germline CDR1 reads MNHEY; CDR2 reads SVGAGI. Trimming shortened V by 2 bases and J by 0 bases, and 14 bases separated the two germline ends. The CDR3 length is 16 residues. The CDR3 sequence is CASSYPTDRSSYEQYF. The CDR3, as DNA: TGTGCCAGCAGTTACCCTACGGACAGAAGCTCCTACGAGCAGTACTTC.

This clonotype came up many times. The V and J genes are TRBV18 and TRBJ2-7, with D perhaps matching TRBD2 (6 bases). Trimming cost V 4 bases and J 5 bases, with 6 bases left between them. The CDR3 has 11 residues. Germline V gene sequence: CDR1 KGHSH, CDR2 LQKENI. As DNA, the CDR3 is TGTGCCAGCTCACGGGGGGACGAGCAGTACTTC. Translating it yields CASSRGDEQYF.

At least ten counts were recorded for this clonotype. The chain has TRBV14 and TRBJ2-7; 9 bases are shared with TRBD1. Germline assignment: CDR1 SGHDN and CDR2 FVKESK. This CDR3 has 17 amino acids. With 5 bases clipped from V and 1 base from J, the junction kept 12 bases outside the gene matches. The chain's CDR3 is CASSKSRQGVLSYEQYF. In nucleotides, the CDR3 is TGTGCCAGCAGCAAATCCCGACAGGGGGTTTTATCCTACGAGCAGTACTTC. The whole variable domain, remainder taken from reference TRBV14 and TRBJ2-7, is EAGVTQFPSHSVIEKGQTVTLRCDPISGHDNLYWYRRVMGKEIKFLLHFVKESKQDESGMPNNRFLAERTGGTYSTLKVQPAELEDSGVYFCASSKSRQGVLSYEQYFGPGTRLTVT.

This clonotype came up many times. The CDR3 here is CASSPTGGLHEQFF. Written as DNA, the CDR3 is TGCGCCAGCTCTCCAACGGGGGGGCTTCATGAGCAGTTCTTC. The chain links TRBV5-1 to TRBJ2-1, with 8 bases that match TRBD2. The germline CDR1 and CDR2 sequences are SGHRS and YFSETQ. The J segment lost 8 bases and the V segment lost 7 bases, leaving 11 bases of the junction unmatched. There are 14 residues in the CDR3.

This clonotype was picked up many times. This chain uses TRBV2 with TRBJ2-7; TRBD1 is a possible D gene (5 bases). The CDR3 is 13 amino acids. CDR1 SNHLY and CDR2 FYNNEI come from the germline V gene. With 6 bases removed from V and 3 bases from J, the gap between germline ends came to 12 bases. CDR3 coding DNA: TGTGCCAGCAGGAAGGGGTGGCTCTACGAGCAGTACTTC. Translated, it gives CASRKGWLYEQYF.

This clonotype was seen ten or more times. The gene calls are TRBV11-2 and TRBJ2-7, with D perhaps TRBD2 (5 bases). V lost 2 bases, J lost 1 base, and 18 bases lay in between. The CDR3 spans 17 residues. From germline, CDR1 is SGHAT and CDR2 FQNNGV. CDR3 loop: CASSLTGNPIKSYEQYF. The CDR3 DNA follows: TGTGCCAGCAGCTTAACCGGGAACCCCATTAAATCCTACGAGCAGTACTTC.

This clonotype was observed many times. The chain has TRBV27 and TRBJ1-5, with D possibly matching TRBD1 (6 bases). The length of the CDR3 is 17 residues. Germline V CDR1 and CDR2: MNHEY, SMNVEV (reference sequence). Deletions cut 5 bases from V and 2 bases from J, with 19 bases between. The CDR3 loop is CASSRRDNTRGNQPQHF. CDR3 DNA sequence: TGTGCCAGCAGTCGAAGGGACAATACTCGGGGCAATCAGCCCCAGCATTTT.

The chain combines TRBV6-1 with TRBJ2-3; TRBD1 or TRBD2 may be the D gene (5 bases each). Germline V CDR1 and CDR2: MNHNS, SASEGT. Trimming pared 5 bases from V and 2 bases from J, leaving 17 bases between. This CDR3 has 16 amino acids. The DNA for the CDR3 is TGTGCCAGCAGTAATTCTCGAGGGGCCACCACAGATACGCAGTATTTT. Its translation: CASSNSRGATTDTQYF.

The chain carries TRBV7-9 and TRBJ1-2; 8 bases are a match to TRBD1. The ends lost 5 bases at V and 4 bases at J; junction bases unmatched: 3. Germline assignment: CDR1 SEHNR and CDR2 FQNEAQ (reference sequence). CDR3 length: 13 residues. The CDR3 coding sequence is TGTGCCAGCAGCCGGGACAGGAGCTATGGCTACACCTTC. This encodes CASSRDRSYGYTF.

This clonotype has a count of ten or more. This chain joins TRBV20-1 and TRBJ2-7; 9 bases align to TRBD2. The V gene end was trimmed by 2 bases and the J gene end by 2 bases; junction bases not matched to a gene: 4. Germline V lookup: CDR1 DFQATT, CDR2 SNEGSKA (reference sequence). The CDR3 is 14 amino acids. CDR3 DNA: TGCAGTGCTAGACTTTCTAGCGGGGCCTACGAGCAGTACTTC. It yields the protein CSARLSSGAYEQYF.

A few counts support this clonotype. The V and J genes are TRBV10-3 and TRBJ2-2; no clear D. With 6 bases removed from V and 4 bases from J, the gap between germline ends came to 6 bases. Germline V gives CDR1 ENHRY, CDR2 SYGVKD. CDR3 length: 12 residues. CDR3 in DNA: TGTGCCATCAGGTCAGGCACCGGGGAGCTGTTTTTT. Translating it yields CAIRSGTGELFF.

This clonotype was seen at least ten times. V gene TRBV12-3 or TRBV12-4 combines with J gene TRBJ1-2; 8 nucleotides line up with TRBD1. This CDR3 comprises 14 residues. V lost 1 base to trimming and J lost 7 bases; unmatched junction nucleotides: 5. The chain's CDR3 is CASSLGTGTIGYTF. The CDR3 nucleotides are TGTGCCAGCAGTTTAGGGACAGGGACGATTGGCTACACCTTC.

The chain combines TRBV20-1 with TRBJ2-5; TRBD1 might be the D (6 bases). Trimming removed 7 bases at V and 4 bases at J, with 16 bases between. Germline-derived CDR1 and CDR2 are DFQATT and SNEGSKA (reference sequence). CDR3 size: 13 residues. CDR3: CSVTGFLRETQYF. Written as DNA, the CDR3 is TGCAGTGTTACAGGGTTCCTGCGAGAGACCCAGTACTTC.

This chain uses TRBV6-2 or TRBV6-3 with TRBJ1-1; a possible D gene is TRBD1 (6 bases). Per the germline V gene, CDR1 is MNHEY and CDR2 is SVGEGT. V was clipped by 0 bases and J by 1 base, with 12 bases between them. The CDR3 has 16 residues. The CDR3 loop reads CASSYSGQSQNTEAFF. The CDR3 nucleotides are TGTGCCAGCAGTTACTCCGGACAGTCACAGAACACTGAAGCTTTCTTT.

This clonotype was picked up many times. The rearrangement joins TRBV11-3 to TRBJ2-7; D is possibly TRBD1 or TRBD2 (6 bases each). CDR1 is SGHNT, CDR2 YENEEA, per germline. Between the trimmed V and J ends, which lost 5 bases and 2 bases, there was a span of 19 bases. This CDR3 comprises 16 residues. The CDR3 loop is CASSQGPGLPTYEQYF. Written as DNA, the CDR3 is TGTGCCAGCAGCCAGGGGCCAGGACTACCTACCTACGAGCAGTACTTC.

This clonotype came up many times. The genes are TRBV4-2 and TRBJ2-1; D is undetermined. CDR3 length equals 14 residues. Germline V CDR1 and CDR2: LGHNA, YNFKEQ. V gave up 0 bases and J gave up 3 bases, with 6 bases separating them. For the CDR3, the DNA is TGTGCCAGCAGCCAAGATCTCGACTACAATGAGCAGTTCTTC. This gives the protein CASSQDLDYNEQFF.

This clonotype has more than one count but fewer than ten. The V gene is TRBV7-3, the J gene TRBJ2-4; the D is unclear. The V gene lost 2 bases and the J gene lost 9 bases, with 11 bases spanning the gap. Germline CDR1 is SGHTA and CDR2 is FQGTGA. CDR3 size: 13 residues. The CDR3 region has the DNA TGTGCCAGCAGCTTATCGGCAGATGGCATTCAGTACTTC. Residues: CASSLSADGIQYF.

This clonotype was seen many times. The chain employs TRBV14 and TRBJ1-4, with 8 bases lining up with TRBD1. After removal of 1 base from V and 8 bases from J, the junction contained 9 bases not matched to a gene. Germline CDR1 and CDR2: SGHDN and FVKESK. CDR3 length: 16 amino acids. The CDR3 region is CASSQAIGQGGEKLFF. The CDR3 coding sequence is TGTGCCAGCAGCCAAGCGATCGGACAGGGTGGCGAAAAACTGTTTTTT.

This clonotype was detected a few times. The chain carries TRBV7-9 and TRBJ1-1; possible D gene TRBD1, 5 bases. V dropped 6 bases and J dropped 6 bases, with 14 bases sitting between them. Germline V gives CDR1 SEHNR, CDR2 FQNEAQ (reference sequence). This CDR3 contains 13 residues. The CDR3 protein is CASSRYRPPEAFF. The CDR3 region has the DNA TGTGCCAGCAGTCGGTACAGGCCCCCTGAAGCTTTCTTT. The entire variable domain, with the rest obtained from reference TRBV7-9 and TRBJ1-1, is as follows: DTGVSQNPRHKITKRGQNVTFRCDPISEHNRLYWYRQTLGQGPEFLTYFQNEAQLEKSRLLSDRFSAERPKGSFSTLEIQRTEQGDSAMYLCASSRYRPPEAFFGQGTRLTVV.